This note documents a single TCR beta chain sequence. Clinical histories supplied by participants themselves formed the basis of cohort assignment. Among Cohort 3 donors, those recovered had two negative PCRs, clearance, or symptom resolution. As handled by the study authors: Estimation of nucleated cell counts relied on the amplification of reference gene primers. Produced via immunoSEQ multiplex PCR; TCRdb's table is partial and in-frame only. V and J calls and clone size come straight from that table; D and trimming were deduced from the DNA. The sample holds some 320,000 clones, about 90% seen once. This CDR3 is 15 amino acids long. The V gene's germline CDR1 is SGHRS and CDR2 YFSETQ. Between the trimmed V and J ends, which lost 0 bases and 7 bases, there was a span of 14 bases. This entry belongs to a study of blood T cell repertoires in COVID-19. Turning to the study itself: The cDNA or gDNA used as material had been derived from T cells, B-cell-depleted T cells, or PBMCs.

The receptor's source is a woman younger than 45 who had recovered from COVID-19. This sequence joins TRBV5-1 and TRBJ1-5; D unclear. Material: PBMCs or T cells enriched from blood (not recorded which). CDR3 nucleotide sequence: TGCGCCAGCAGCTTGGACTCGGGCCGCGGGCAGCCCCAGCATTTT. Amino acid sequence: CASSLDSGRGQPQHF.